These T cell receptor beta chains were read from a single sample in a study of tumor and adjacent non-tumor tissue in lung cancer. TCRdb reanalysed the multiplex PCR reads using MiXCR and keeps one entry per CDR3 protein. The table has about 43,000 distinct CDR3 sequences, roughly 60% seen once. The sequencing input was distant non-tumor lung tissue. All receptors come from a man aged 50-60 years with non-small cell lung cancer. Each CDR3 is given with its conserved first and last residue. A D gene is named only where the DNA matches it firmly. A row's size may be missing; if present it is once, few, many or a size class.

d_gene,abundance,v_gene,j_gene,CDR3aa,CDR3nt
TRBD1,-,TRBV6-6,TRBJ2-2,CASIRDSTGELFF,TGTGCCAGCATCAGGGACAGCACCGGAGAGCTGTTTTTT
-,-,TRBV11-2,TRBJ1-5,CASSLALAGTGDMQHF,TGTGCCAGCAGCTTAGCCTTAGCGGGAACTGGAGATATGCAGCATTTT
-,many,TRBV10-3,TRBJ1-1,CASRASSNAAFF,TGTGCCTCGAGAGCTTCCTCCAACGCGGCTTTCTTT
TRBD2,-,TRBV28,TRBJ2-7,CARSSIAGGLYEQYF,TGTGCCAGAAGTTCCATAGCGGGAGGGCTTTACGAGCAGTACTTC
-,-,TRBV4-1,TRBJ2-3,CVSSQKSRTALGYTQYF,TGCGTCAGCAGCCAAAAAAGCAGGACCGCACTAGGGTATACGCAGTATTTT
-,many,TRBV12-3/TRBV12-4,TRBJ1-1,CASSLERAEAFF,TGTGCCAGCAGTTTGGAGAGGGCTGAAGCTTTCTTT
-,-,TRBV11-1,TRBJ1-1,CVSSSPTGYTEAFF,TGTGTCAGCAGCTCCCCAACAGGGTACACTGAAGCCTTCTTT
-,-,TRBV5-5,TRBJ2-3,CVSSPIISNQPQYF,TGTGTCAGCAGCCCTATCATCAGCAATCAGCCCCAGTATTTT
-,-,TRBV28,TRBJ1-5,CASRRGKYGYSNQPQHF,TGTGCCAGCCGCCGGGGGAAGTATGGATATAGCAATCAGCCCCAGCATTTC
-,-,TRBV12-3/TRBV12-4,TRBJ2-6,CASSLVAGPPGAIILTF,TGTGCCAGCAGTTTAGTCGCAGGGCCACCTGGGGCCATCATCCTGACTTTC
TRBD2,few,TRBV6-4,TRBJ2-3,CASSILAGVADTQYF,TGTGCCAGCAGCATTCTAGCGGGTGTGGCAGATACGCAGTATTTT
TRBD2,-,TRBV6-6,TRBJ2-7,CASRGRGGAPYEQYF,TGTGCCAGCAGGGGGAGGGGCGGTGCGCCTTACGAGCAGTACTTC
TRBD1,few,TRBV11-1,TRBJ2-5,CVSSLGTGQETQYF,TGTGTTAGCAGCTTAGGGACAGGACAGGAGACCCAGTACTTC
-,-,TRBV5-4,TRBJ2-5,CASSKTSGRTETQYF,TGTGCCAGCAGCAAGACTAGTGGGAGAACAGAGACCCAGTACTTC
-,many,TRBV12-3/TRBV12-4,TRBJ1-1,CASSYIEKAFF,TGTGCCAGCAGTTATATCGAAAAAGCTTTCTTT
-,-,TRBV29-1,TRBJ1-2,CIAMSGVNYGYTF,TGCATCGCCATGTCCGGGGTGAACTATGGCTACACCTTC
TRBD1,-,TRBV11-1,TRBJ1-1,CASNLGTVDEAFF,TGTGCCAGCAACCTCGGGACAGTGGATGAAGCTTTCTTT
-,-,TRBV5-1,TRBJ2-5,CASSLGGADQETQYF,TGCGCCAGCAGCTTGGGGGGGGCAGACCAAGAGACCCAGTACTTC
TRBD2,-,TRBV20-1,TRBJ2-5,CSASISGGAGETQYF,TGCAGTGCTAGTATAAGCGGGGGGGCCGGGGAGACCCAGTACTTC
-,-,TRBV11-2,TRBJ2-7,CVSNIGGGEQYF,TGTGTCAGCAATATAGGGGGTGGCGAGCAGTACTTC
-,many,TRBV28,TRBJ2-7,CASRSDSASSYEQYF,TGTGCCAGCAGATCGGACAGCGCGAGCTCCTACGAGCAGTACTTC
-,many,TRBV4-1,TRBJ2-5,CASSPLTNQGRQETQYF,TGCGCCAGCAGCCCTTTAACGAACCAAGGAAGGCAAGAGACCCAGTACTTC